Listed here are 26 T cell receptor beta chains from one sample, sequenced in a study of beta chain features in type 1 diabetes. cDNA synthesis used the whole RNA isolate, giving expressed TCRB sequences. Using immunoSEQ multiplex PCR, the repertoire was profiled, and TCRdb retains in-frame clones only, with some absent. The table has about 470,000 clones, around 30% seen once. Sequencing was performed on naive CD4+ T cells from blood. Every receptor here comes from a man in his late teens or twenties in good health.

The sample holds a few counts of this clone. At the DNA level, this CDR3 is encoded by other sequences in the same sample as well. The V gene is TRBV29-1, the J gene TRBJ2-7, with D hard to call. Trimming pared 4 bases from V and 0 bases from J, leaving 13 bases between. Germline V gene data show CDR1 as SQVTM and CDR2 as ANQGSEA. The CDR3 totals 14 residues. The CDR3 is CSVVGGLSSYEQYF. DNA for the CDR3: TGCAGCGTTGTAGGCGGTTTGAGCTCCTACGAGCAGTACTTC.

This sequence joins TRBV14 and TRBJ2-7, with 9 bases matching TRBD1. This CDR3 comprises 15 residues. CDR1 is SGHDN and CDR2 is FVKESK in the germline V gene. V trimming: 4 bases; J trimming: 5 bases; junction bases outside the gene matches: 9. CDR3 residues: CASSPPGQGNDEQYF. CDR3 in DNA: TGTGCCAGCAGCCCGCCAGGACAGGGGAACGACGAGCAGTACTTC.

A few counts support this clone. The chain employs TRBV30 and TRBJ2-1, with TRBD2 matching over 10 bases. J was trimmed by 9 bases and V by 2 bases; bases with no gene match: 13. Germline CDR1 reads GTSNPN; CDR2 reads SVGIG (reference sequence). This CDR3 contains 16 residues. CDR3 bases: TGTGCCTGGAGTTCGGGTGGGAGCGGGAGGGCCCGTGAGCAGTTCTTC. As protein: CAWSSGGSGRAREQFF.

This clone was seen only a few times. This chain links TRBV29-1 with TRBJ2-7; TRBD1 is a possible D gene (6 bases). Per germline, CDR1 SQVTM and CDR2 ANQGSEA. The germline V and J ends were trimmed by 6 bases and 3 bases, with 15 bases remaining between them. CDR3 length equals 13 residues. The DNA for the CDR3 is TGCAGCGTGGCCGGGACATATGGCTACGAGCAGTACTTC. Residues: CSVAGTYGYEQYF.

This clone was seen only a few times. The V gene is TRBV7-9, the J gene TRBJ1-1; no reliable D call. The V and J ends lost 5 bases and 5 bases respectively, with 15 bases between them. Germline loops: CDR1 SEHNR, CDR2 FQNEAQ (reference sequence). The CDR3 contains 14 residues. The CDR3, as DNA: TGTGCCAGCAGCCCTACTTGGATAGGGACTGAAGCTTTCTTT. This encodes CASSPTWIGTEAFF. The full variable domain, with the rest looked up from reference TRBV7-9 and TRBJ1-1, is DTGVSQNPRHKITKRGQNVTFRCDPISEHNRLYWYRQTLGQGPEFLTYFQNEAQLEKSRLLSDRFSAERPKGSFSTLEIQRTEQGDSAMYLCASSPTWIGTEAFFGQGTRLTVV.

The chain links TRBV5-6 to TRBJ1-2; D might be TRBD1 (6 bases). V was clipped by 4 bases and J by 5 bases, with 18 bases between them. There are 15 residues in the CDR3. Per the germline V gene, CDR1 is SGHDT and CDR2 is YYEEEE. The CDR3 DNA is TGTGCCAGCAGCCCAGCTCGTACAGGGAAGTATGGCTACACCTTC. Translated: CASSPARTGKYGYTF.

Only a few counts were recorded for this clone. The rearrangement uses TRBV7-2 and TRBJ2-5; 11 nucleotides align to TRBD2. CDR3 size: 16 residues. J was trimmed by 0 bases and V by 5 bases; bases with no gene match: 5. Germline values: CDR1 SGHTA, CDR2 FQGNSA. This CDR3 reads CASSKTSGAYQETQYF. The CDR3 DNA reads as TGTGCCAGCAGCAAGACTAGCGGGGCGTACCAAGAGACCCAGTACTTC.

This clone was seen a few times. The V and J genes are TRBV15 and TRBJ2-1, with 12 bases matching TRBD2. Germline V gene sequence: CDR1 LNHNV, CDR2 YYDKDF (reference sequence). CDR3 length: 15 residues. After removal of 6 bases from V and 8 bases from J, the junction contained 8 bases not matched to a gene. CDR3 in amino acids: CATRKLAGGLDEQFF. CDR3 coding DNA: TGTGCCACCAGAAAACTAGCGGGAGGATTGGATGAGCAGTTCTTC.

This clone turned up a few times. This sequence joins TRBV5-4 and TRBJ2-5, with D maybe TRBD1 (6 bases). Germline V gives CDR1 SGHNT, CDR2 YYREEE (reference sequence). This CDR3 contains 14 residues. Trimming removed 2 bases at V and 2 bases at J, with 10 bases between. The CDR3 bases are TGTGCCAGCAGCTTTAAGGACAGTCAAGAGACCCAGTACTTC. This codes for CASSFKDSQETQYF. The full variable domain, completed using reference TRBV5-4 and TRBJ2-5, is ETGVTQSPTHLIKTRGQQVTLRCSSQSGHNTVSWYQQALGQGPQFIFQYYREEENGRGNFPPRFSGLQFPNYSSELNVNALELDDSALYLCASSFKDSQETQYFGPGTRLLVL.

V is TRBV29-1 and J is TRBJ2-1; 9 bases are shared with TRBD2. Per the germline V gene, CDR1 is SQVTM and CDR2 is ANQGSEA. Trimming removed 4 bases from V and 4 bases from J; junction bases left unmatched: 5. CDR3 length equals 14 residues. The CDR3 region is CSVGWREGYNEQFF. For the CDR3, the DNA is TGCAGCGTTGGATGGCGGGAGGGTTACAATGAGCAGTTCTTC.

The rearrangement joins TRBV28 to TRBJ2-5, with 7 bases fitting TRBD2. CDR1 and CDR2 from the germline V gene are MDHEN and SYDVKM. J gave up 2 bases and V 1 base, and 7 bases lay outside the gene matches. The CDR3 runs 16 residues. CDR3 protein: CASSLLGLGPQETQYF. CDR3 DNA: TGTGCCAGCAGTTTATTAGGACTAGGCCCACAAGAGACCCAGTACTTC.

This chain uses TRBV30 with TRBJ2-2; D remains unclear. This CDR3 is 14 amino acids long. V lost 2 bases and J 2 bases, leaving 9 bases between the germline ends. Germline CDR1 is GTSNPN and CDR2 is SVGIG (reference sequence). The CDR3 loop is CAWSSDLNTGELFF. The CDR3 DNA reads as TGTGCCTGGAGTTCCGACCTTAACACCGGGGAGCTGTTTTTT.

J is TRBJ2-6 and V is TRBV29-1; D is unresolved. Germline lookup yields CDR1 SQVTM and CDR2 ANQGSEA. CDR3 length: 15 residues. Trimming removed 4 bases at V and 0 bases at J, with 10 bases between. As DNA, the CDR3 is TGCAGCGTTGTCGGCAGTGCCTCTGGGGCCAACGTCCTGACTTTC. It encodes CSVVGSASGANVLTF.

This clone was recorded a few times. The V call is TRBV2, the J call TRBJ2-1, with 11 bases lining up with TRBD2. V dropped 7 bases and J dropped 3; count of bases not matched to a gene: 8. Germline assignment: CDR1 SNHLY and CDR2 FYNNEI. The CDR3 totals 16 residues. The CDR3 DNA reads as TGTGCCAGCACCGAGCTAGCGGGAGGAAGCTACAATGAGCAGTTCTTC. Encoded protein: CASTELAGGSYNEQFF.

This clone has just a few counts. Other DNA sequences in this specimen translate into the identical CDR3. The V call is TRBV6-6, the J call TRBJ2-3; D is ambiguous. Looked up from germline, CDR1 is MNHNY and CDR2 is SVGAGI (reference sequence). There are 12 residues in the CDR3. Trimming left V 2 bases short and J 6 bases short, with 6 bases between. CDR3 sequence (DNA): TGTGCCAGCAGTTACGGTTCGGATACGCAGTATTTT. As protein: CASSYGSDTQYF.

This clone has more than one count but fewer than ten. The rearrangement uses TRBV10-3 and TRBJ2-7; no reliable D call. The V and J ends lost 4 bases and 2 bases respectively, with 6 bases between them. CDR3 length equals 12 residues. Germline CDR1 reads ENHRY; CDR2 reads SYGVKD. The CDR3 here is CAISGLPYEQYF. CDR3 DNA sequence: TGTGCCATCAGTGGCCTCCCCTACGAGCAGTACTTC.

This clone was seen a single time. CDR3 sequence: CAWSRQGLYSNQPQHF. The CDR3 DNA follows: TGTGCCTGGAGTCGACAGGGCCTGTATAGCAATCAGCCCCAGCATTTT. This chain uses TRBV30 with TRBJ1-5, with 7 bases identical to TRBD1. Germline-derived CDR1 and CDR2 are GTSNPN and SVGIG (reference sequence). J gave up 0 bases and V 2 bases, and 7 bases lay outside the gene matches. CDR3 length: 16 residues. The full variable domain, in which reference TRBV30 and TRBJ1-5 provide the parts outside the CDR3, is SQTIHQWPATLVQPVGSPLSLECTVEGTSNPNLYWYRQAAGRGLQLLFYSVGIGQISSEVPQNLSASRPQDRQFILSSKKLLLSDSGFYLCAWSRQGLYSNQPQHFGDGTRLSIL.

CDR3 sequence (DNA): TGTGCCTGGAGCGGCGGGACAGGGAGTGAAGCTTTCTTT. It translates to CAWSGGTGSEAFF. The V gene is TRBV30, the J gene TRBJ1-1; 9 bases are a match to TRBD1. The ends lost 3 bases at V and 7 bases at J; junction bases unmatched: 6. Germline V gene lookup returns CDR1 GTSNPN and CDR2 SVGIG (reference sequence). The CDR3 is 13 amino acids. The variable domain in full, completed from reference TRBV30 and TRBJ1-1, reads SQTIHQWPATLVQPVGSPLSLECTVEGTSNPNLYWYRQAAGRGLQLLFYSVGIGQISSEVPQNLSASRPQDRQFILSSKKLLLSDSGFYLCAWSGGTGSEAFFGQGTRLTVV.

The chain employs TRBV6-1 and TRBJ1-5; 8 bases align to TRBD1. The CDR3 runs to 14 residues. V was pared by 1 base and J by 7 bases, with 3 bases of the junction left unmatched. Germline assignment: CDR1 MNHNS and CDR2 SASEGT. The CDR3 nucleotides read TGTGCCAGCAGTGAAGGACAGGGGAGACAGCCCCAGCATTTT. It yields the protein CASSEGQGRQPQHF.

The gene calls are TRBV29-1 and TRBJ2-7; TRBD1 matches 8 bases. This CDR3 has 13 amino acids. Per the germline V gene, CDR1 is SQVTM and CDR2 is ANQGSEA. With 7 bases clipped from V and 6 bases from J, the junction kept 11 bases outside the gene matches. The CDR3 loop is CSATGGGHSEQYF. CDR3 nucleotide sequence: TGCAGCGCCACAGGGGGTGGGCACTCCGAGCAGTACTTC.

Only a few counts were recorded for this clone. Distinct nucleotide sequences in the sample also encode this CDR3. The chain couples TRBV30 to TRBJ1-3; D call uncertain. Trimming removed 2 bases at V and 0 bases at J, with 5 bases between. CDR1 and CDR2 (germline): GTSNPN, SVGIG (reference sequence). The CDR3 runs 13 residues. This CDR3 reads CAWSLNSGNTIYF. The CDR3 coding sequence is TGTGCCTGGAGTTTAAACTCTGGAAACACCATATATTTT. Full variable domain (rest looked up from reference TRBV30 and TRBJ1-3): SQTIHQWPATLVQPVGSPLSLECTVEGTSNPNLYWYRQAAGRGLQLLFYSVGIGQISSEVPQNLSASRPQDRQFILSSKKLLLSDSGFYLCAWSLNSGNTIYFGEGSWLTVV.

This chain uses TRBV18 with TRBJ1-1; D is possibly TRBD1 (5 bases). V lost 10 bases and J 0 bases, leaving 12 bases between the germline ends. This CDR3 spans 13 amino acids. Germline V gene lookup returns CDR1 KGHSH and CDR2 LQKENI. The CDR3 reads CATLVDMNTEAFF. The CDR3 DNA sequence: TGTGCCACCCTCGTGGACATGAACACTGAAGCTTTCTTT.

This clone appeared a single time. This chain uses TRBV6-5 with TRBJ2-1; 8 bases fit TRBD2. V was pared by 4 bases and J by 7 bases, with 9 bases of the junction left unmatched. The CDR3 has 15 amino acids. Germline V gives CDR1 MNHEY, CDR2 SVGAGI. As DNA, the CDR3 is TGTGCCAGCAGTTTTTCAGCGGGAGTCACAAATGAGCAGTTCTTC. Translated, it gives CASSFSAGVTNEQFF.

This clone appeared a few times. The chain uses TRBV29-1 and TRBJ2-1, with 10 bases identical to TRBD2. The CDR3 is made up of 15 amino acids. V lost 7 bases and J lost 1; bases outside the gene matches: 7. CDR1 is SQVTM and CDR2 is ANQGSEA in the germline V gene. The CDR3 reads CSAESGRVSYNEQFF. For the CDR3, the DNA is TGCAGCGCGGAGAGCGGGAGGGTTTCCTACAATGAGCAGTTCTTC.

This clone was seen only a few times. The chain links TRBV7-9 to TRBJ2-5; perhaps TRBD1 as D (5 bases). CDR3 length: 13 residues. Germline V gives CDR1 SEHNR, CDR2 FQNEAQ (reference sequence). The CDR3 reads CASMWQGQETQYF. The CDR3 DNA is TGTGCGTCGATGTGGCAGGGCCAAGAGACCCAGTACTTC.

This clone was seen a few times. The chain joins TRBV18 to TRBJ2-3; TRBD2 aligns across 9 bases. CDR1 is KGHSH, CDR2 LQKENI, per germline. The J segment lost 1 base and the V segment lost 4 bases, leaving 0 bases of the junction unmatched. The CDR3 consists of 14 residues. The CDR3 DNA sequence: TGTGCCAGCTCACGACTAGCGGGCACAGATACGCAGTATTTT. It translates to CASSRLAGTDTQYF.